A selection of T cell receptor beta chains follows, all from one sample in a study of CD8 T cells in Susac syndrome. TCRdb re-analysed the immunoSEQ multiplex PCR reads in MiXCR, keeping a single row per CDR3 protein. The table includes 250,000 to 350,000 distinct CDR3 sequences, roughly nine tenths detected once. The sample consisted of CD4+ T cells from PBMCs. The origin of the receptors is a human donor with multiple sclerosis. Each CDR3 is given with its conserved first and last residue. The D gene is left open where the match is weak. Size is stated for part of the rows, as once, few or many counts, or as a class when the clone is expanded.

V gene	J gene	CDR3 length	clone size	D gene	CDR3 protein	CDR3 DNA
TRBV5-1	TRBJ2-3	18	.	TRBD2	CASSSGLAGDSGTDTQYF	TGCGCCAGCAGCTCGGGACTAGCGGGGGATTCTGGCACAGATACGCAGTATTTT
TRBV3-1	TRBJ2-5	14	.	.	CASSQDLSGETQYF	TGTGCCAGCAGCCAAGATTTGTCCGGAGAGACCCAGTACTTC
TRBV20-1	TRBJ1-5	13	.	.	CSAVTARGQPQHF	TGCAGTGCCGTTACAGCTCGCGGTCAGCCCCAGCATTTT
TRBV12-3/TRBV12-4	TRBJ2-6	17	.	TRBD1	CASSGKGALGGANVLTF	TGTGCCAGCAGCGGAAAGGGGGCGCTCGGAGGGGCCAACGTCCTGACTTTC
TRBV20-1	TRBJ2-7	13	.	.	CSASVSGSNEQYF	TGCAGTGCTAGTGTCTCAGGGAGCAACGAGCAGTACTTC
TRBV6-1	TRBJ2-3	14	.	.	CASSEGTAGDTQYF	TGTGCCAGCAGTGAAGGAACTGCAGGAGATACGCAGTATTTT
TRBV6-5	TRBJ2-2	13	.	.	CASFQGGPGELFF	TGTGCCAGCTTCCAGGGCGGGCCCGGGGAGCTGTTTTTT
TRBV5-4	TRBJ2-6	16	.	TRBD2	CASSAQLAGAVNVLTF	TGTGCCAGCAGCGCACAACTAGCGGGGGCCGTGAACGTCCTGACTTTC
TRBV12-3/TRBV12-4	TRBJ2-7	16	.	TRBD2	CASSPGTSGPDSEQYF	TGTGCCAGCAGTCCCGGGACTAGCGGTCCGGACTCCGAGCAGTACTTC
TRBV7-2	TRBJ2-3	15	.	.	CASSLYGASTDTQYF	TGTGCCAGCAGCTTATATGGGGCCAGCACAGATACGCAGTATTTT
TRBV4-1	TRBJ2-2	17	few	TRBD1	CASSLLKGALNTGELFF	TGCGCCAGCAGCCTTCTCAAGGGGGCGTTGAACACCGGGGAGCTGTTTTTT
TRBV30	TRBJ1-1	11	.	.	CAWSGQGEAFF	TGTGCCTGGAGTGGGCAGGGGGAAGCTTTCTTT
TRBV10-3	TRBJ2-7	13	.	.	CAISFSDSYEQYF	TGTGCCATCAGTTTCTCGGACAGCTACGAGCAGTACTTC
TRBV6-2/TRBV6-3	TRBJ2-3	17	.	TRBD2	CASTRGLAGGRTDTQYF	TGTGCCAGTACCCGCGGGTTAGCGGGAGGAAGAACAGATACGCAGTATTTT
TRBV7-3	TRBJ2-1	15	.	TRBD2	CASSLRLAGGGEQFF	TGTGCCAGCAGCTTAAGGCTAGCGGGGGGGGGTGAGCAGTTCTTC
TRBV20-1	TRBJ2-7	15	.	TRBD2	CSARDGGGRRYEQYF	TGCAGTGCTAGAGATGGTGGCGGGAGACGATATGAGCAGTACTTC